This T cell receptor beta chain appears in the sequencing data of a study of CD8 T cells in ankylosing spondylitis. Study-wide results and caveats: CD8+ disease-linked clones were present at relatively low frequencies in blood. Existing reports had already noted some motif variants in reactive arthritis synovial fluid and blood.

This clonotype was observed at least ten times. No antigen is known for it. CDR1 and CDR2 (germline): MNHEY, SVGEGT. V was shortened by 5 bases and J by 2 bases, with 10 bases between the two germline ends. The CDR3 sequence is 14 residues long. In TCRdb, the 5' RACE reads were re-called with MiXCR into one record per CDR3 protein. Of 200,000 to 250,000 distinct CDR3 sequences listed, about 10% are singletons. This chain uses TRBV6-2 or TRBV6-3 with TRBJ1-3; a possible D gene is TRBD1 (5 bases). The sequence was obtained from a male donor with ankylosing spondylitis or in good health (not recorded which). Material for sequencing was blood, either unsorted or a sorted T cell fraction (not recorded which). The CDR3, as DNA: TGTGCCAGCAGTGGGGGGTTCGCTGGAAACACCATATATTTT. This sequence encodes CASSGGFAGNTIYF.